One and the same sample provided the 5 T cell receptor beta chains below, sequenced in a study of regulatory T cells in long-lasting Graves disease. The authors built TCR beta libraries using iRepertoire HTBI primers and Arm-PCR of CDR3 regions. Each CDR3 protein is one row after TCRdb ran MiXCR on the multiplex PCR reads. The data hold roughly 500,000 distinct CDR3 sequences, with roughly 14% observed a single time. Time point in this sample: newly diagnosed GD, antithyroid drugs for less than 3 months. There was RNA extracted from PBMCs, and the TCR library was made from it. These data were likewise used in another study, on T cells in Graves' hyperthyroidism and ophthalmopathy.

The input for sequencing was peripheral blood mononuclear cells (PBMCs), taken at new diagnosis, from a patient treated with antithyroid drugs. The receptors derive from a man younger than 45 with Graves disease.

The genes are TRBV4-1 and TRBJ1-1, with D perhaps TRBD1 (6 bases). With 3 bases removed from V and 6 bases from J, the gap between germline ends came to 17 bases. Germline V gene lookup returns CDR1 MGHRA and CDR2 YSYEKL. The length of the CDR3 is 15 residues. The CDR3 coding sequence is TGCGCCAGCAGCCAGGGGGCGGGTCTGATCTCTGAAGCTTTCTTT. It specifies CASSQGAGLISEAFF.

This clonotype was detected many times. The chain links TRBV11-1 to TRBJ2-1; D unresolved. The germline CDR1 and CDR2 sequences are SGHAT and FQDESV (reference sequence). Trimming removed 4 bases at V and 5 bases at J, with 12 bases between. CDR3 size: 14 residues. The CDR3 sequence is CASSSPGYDNEQFF. In nucleotides, the CDR3 is TGTGCCAGCAGCTCACCTGGGTACGACAATGAGCAGTTCTTC.

The chain links TRBV19 to TRBJ2-3, with 10 bases fitting TRBD2. The germline V gene has CDR1 LNHDA and CDR2 SQIVND (reference sequence). Trimming took 8 bases from V and 4 from J; bases not matched to a gene: 9. The CDR3 has 15 amino acids. The CDR3 region is CASSPTSGNSDTQYF. The CDR3 coding sequence is TGTGCCAGTTCCCCCACTAGCGGGAACTCAGATACGCAGTATTTT.

This clonotype was detected only a few times. The CDR3 is CSARDWQGRETEAFF. The DNA of the CDR3 is TGCAGTGCTAGAGATTGGCAGGGAAGAGAAACTGAAGCTTTCTTT. The chain employs TRBV20-1 and TRBJ1-1; maybe TRBD1 (5 bases). Germline V gene lookup returns CDR1 DFQATT and CDR2 SNEGSKA (reference sequence). The CDR3 has 15 residues. Trimming took 0 bases from V and 5 from J, leaving 16 bases between them.

The table lists this clonotype with many counts. The gene calls are TRBV29-1 and TRBJ2-7, with 10 bases lining up with TRBD1. This CDR3 contains 13 residues. Germline lookup yields CDR1 SQVTM and CDR2 ANQGSEA. The V segment lost 0 bases and the J segment 6 bases; nucleotides outside the gene matches: 2. The DNA of the CDR3 is TGCAGCGTTGAAGATTGGACAGGGGGCGAGCAGTACTTC. It encodes CSVEDWTGGEQYF.